A selection of T cell receptor beta chains follows, all from one sample in a study of vaccination effects on CD4 cells after COVID-19. Clones were read by immunoSEQ multiplex PCR, and TCRdb kept only the in-frame ones, dropping some. The sample holds tens of thousands of clones; around 63% are singletons and the top ten take roughly 5.1%. These receptors lack a known antigen. The sample here was CD4+ T cells from PBMCs cultured without peptide, taken before COVID-19 vaccination. These receptors were taken from a human donor who received a COVID-19 vaccine. CDR3s include the opening cysteine and the closing phenylalanine or tryptophan. A D gene is named only where the DNA matches it firmly. Size is omitted from some rows. Given values are once, few, many or a class for expanded clones.

clone_size	j_call	d_call	v_call	cdr3_nt	cdr3_aa
-	TRBJ2-3	-	TRBV27	TGTGCCAGCAGTTTAGGCCTTCTTGCAGATACGCAGTATTTT	CASSLGLLADTQYF
-	TRBJ1-5	TRBD1	TRBV4-1	TGCGCCAGCAGCCAAGATGCGACAGGGATTCGGCCCCAGCATTTT	CASSQDATGIRPQHF
-	TRBJ2-2	-	TRBV5-1	TGCGCCAGCAGCCCCCACGGCTCGAACACCGGGGAGCTGTTTTTT	CASSPHGSNTGELFF
-	TRBJ1-4	TRBD1	TRBV4-2	TGTGCCAGCCAGCCAAGACAGGGTAAAGAGGAAAAACTGTTTTTT	CASQPRQGKEEKLFF
-	TRBJ1-2	-	TRBV4-1	TGCGCCAGCAGCCAACCAGGAGGGAGGGTCAACTATGGCTACACCTTC	CASSQPGGRVNYGYTF
few	TRBJ2-2	TRBD1	TRBV10-3	TGTGCCTCGGTACAGGGGGCTGGAGGTGGCGGGGAGCTGTTTTTT	CASVQGAGGGGELFF
few	TRBJ2-1	-	TRBV10-3	TGTGCCATCAGTGATGGGGGTGGTTCCTACAATGAGCAGTTCTTC	CAISDGGGSYNEQFF
-	TRBJ2-3	-	TRBV7-8	TGTGCCAGCAGCTCGCGCCGGGCCCCCTCAGATACGCAGTATTTT	CASSSRRAPSDTQYF
once	TRBJ2-7	-	TRBV5-1	TGCGCCAGCAGCTTAGTGGGGAGATCCTACGAGCAGTACTTC	CASSLVGRSYEQYF
few	TRBJ2-3	-	TRBV2	TGTGCCACCCGAGGGGGAGGTACCGCCGGCACAGATACGCAGTATTTT	CATRGGGTAGTDTQYF
-	TRBJ2-7	TRBD2	TRBV27	TGTGCCAGCAGCACTACAACAGCGGGAGGGCCCTACGAGCAGTACTTC	CASSTTTAGGPYEQYF
-	TRBJ2-6	-	TRBV2	TGTGCCAGCAGTCTAGGGGTATACGGGGCCAACGTCCTGACTTTC	CASSLGVYGANVLTF
-	TRBJ2-1	TRBD2	TRBV2	TGTGCCAGCCATCCGGGGGGTGAGCAGTTCTTC	CASHPGGEQFF
-	TRBJ2-7	TRBD2	TRBV2	TGTGCCAGCTCGGGGGGTACGGTCCCTGAGCAGTACTTC	CASSGGTVPEQYF
few	TRBJ2-3	-	TRBV5-4	TGTGCCAGCAGCTTGGTTGCTAGCACAGATACGCAGTATTTT	CASSLVASTDTQYF
-	TRBJ1-1	-	TRBV28	TGTGCCAGCAGTAGTTCGTCAACGAACACTGAAGCTTTCTTT	CASSSSSTNTEAFF
few	TRBJ1-2	-	TRBV28	TGTGCCAGCAGTTATAAGGCAGGTGGCTACACCTTC	CASSYKAGGYTF
few	TRBJ2-1	TRBD2	TRBV7-2	TGTGCCAGCAGCCCAGCTAGCGGGAATAGTGAGCAGTTCTTC	CASSPASGNSEQFF
-	TRBJ1-4	-	TRBV19	TGTGCCAGTAGTATAGCTGGTAAACTGTTTTTT	CASSIAGKLFF
-	TRBJ1-2	-	TRBV7-2	TGTGCCAGCAGCTTAGAGGGTGCCTATGGCTACACCTTC	CASSLEGAYGYTF
-	TRBJ1-1	-	TRBV2	TGTGCCAGCAGAGAGGACAGTCTGACTGAAGCTTTCTTT	CASREDSLTEAFF
-	TRBJ2-3	TRBD2	TRBV4-2	TGTGCCAGCAGCCAAGACTCGGGACTAGCGATCACAGATACGCAGTATTTT	CASSQDSGLAITDTQYF
-	TRBJ2-2	-	TRBV3-1/TRBV3-2	TGTGCCAGCAGCCCCCCGTGGGGGAGTGCGAACACCGGGGAGCTGTTTTTT	CASSPPWGSANTGELFF
few	TRBJ2-5	-	TRBV7-2	TGTGCCAGCAGCGCCGAGCAGGGGGAGACCCAGTACTTC	CASSAEQGETQYF
-	TRBJ2-2	TRBD1	TRBV19	TGTGCCAGTAGTCGGACAGGAAGGGTCGTCGGGGAGCTGTTTTTT	CASSRTGRVVGELFF
-	TRBJ1-2	-	TRBV4-3	TGCGCCAGCAGCCAAGATCCCCAGGGAGGCATTGGCTACACCTTC	CASSQDPQGGIGYTF
-	TRBJ2-7	-	TRBV30	TGTGCCTGGAGGGCCCCTGGCAGGGTAAGTCGCGAGCAGTACTTC	CAWRAPGRVSREQYF
-	TRBJ1-1	TRBD1	TRBV3-1/TRBV3-2	TGTGCCAGCAGCTCGTTACAGGGGAGCACTGAAGCTTTCTTT	CASSSLQGSTEAFF
-	TRBJ2-5	-	TRBV2	TGTGCCAGCACCGCCGCTGAAGAGACCCAGTACTTC	CASTAAEETQYF
-	TRBJ1-1	TRBD1	TRBV7-9	TGTGCCAGCACTCGTGGAGACAGGGACACTGAAGCTTTCTTT	CASTRGDRDTEAFF
-	TRBJ2-1	TRBD2	TRBV4-2	TGTGCCAGCAGCCAAGTCGTAAGCGGGGGGCTCATCAATGAGCAGTTCTTC	CASSQVVSGGLINEQFF
-	TRBJ1-5	-	TRBV12-3/TRBV12-4	TGTGCCAGCAGTACCCAGGGGCCGCCCCAGCATTTT	CASSTQGPPQHF
-	TRBJ1-2	-	TRBV3-1/TRBV3-2	TGTGCCAGCAGCTCGAGCAGGTTAATTGGGAATGGCTACACCTTC	CASSSSRLIGNGYTF
-	TRBJ2-5	-	TRBV9	TGTGCCAGCAGCGTGGGGGCGGGGCCCCAAGAGACCCAGTACTTC	CASSVGAGPQETQYF